This TCR beta chain was sequenced for a study of blood T cell repertoires in COVID-19. About the research overall: Acute and convalescent COVID-19 specimens originated in the United States, Italy and Spain.

Everyone who took part was roughly 18 to 89 years old, and they came from about 23 US areas. Recovered status applied to Cohort 3 donors who had two consecutive negative PCRs. It also applied to those with clearance or with symptom resolution. Per the germline V gene, CDR1 is SEHNR and CDR2 is FQNEAQ (reference sequence). V lost 0 bases, J lost 3 bases, and 2 bases stayed unmatched. CDR3 length: 16 amino acids. Original processing methods: Nucleated cell counts were estimated from reference gene primer amplification. Generated by immunoSEQ multiplex PCR, the TCRdb table keeps only in-frame clones and is missing some. V, J and clone size reflect that table, while D and trimming were determined from the DNA. The sample has about 220,000 clones; 84% are singletons.

The TCR was taken from a woman in her forties who had recovered from COVID-19. The chain recombines TRBV7-9 with TRBJ2-2, with 9 bases aligning to TRBD2. Sequenced: PBMCs or T cells enriched from blood (not recorded which). The chain's CDR3 is CASSLASGSYTGELFF. The CDR3 DNA reads TGTGCCAGCAGCTTAGCTAGCGGGAGTTACACCGGGGAGCTGTTTTTT.